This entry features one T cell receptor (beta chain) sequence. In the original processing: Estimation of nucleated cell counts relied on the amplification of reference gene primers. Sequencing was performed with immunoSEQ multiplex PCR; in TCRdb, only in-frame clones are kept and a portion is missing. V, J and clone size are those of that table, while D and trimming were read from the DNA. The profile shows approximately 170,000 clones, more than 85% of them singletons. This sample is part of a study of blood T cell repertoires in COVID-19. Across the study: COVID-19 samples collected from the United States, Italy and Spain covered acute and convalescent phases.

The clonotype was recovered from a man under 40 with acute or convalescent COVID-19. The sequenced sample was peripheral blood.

CDR3 amino acids: CASSFTGPKETQYF. CDR3 sequence (DNA): TGCGCCAGCAGCTTCACAGGACCAAAAGAGACCCAGTACTTC. V usage is TRBV5-1 and J usage is TRBJ2-5; possible D gene TRBD1, 5 bases. The V gene lost 2 bases and the J gene lost 3 bases, with 11 bases spanning the gap. Germline CDR1 is SGHRS and CDR2 is YFSETQ. The CDR3 contains 14 residues. Variable domain in full (rest from reference TRBV5-1 and TRBJ2-5): KAGVTQTPRYLIKTRGQQVTLSCSPISGHRSVSWYQQTPGQGLQFLFEYFSETQRNKGNFPGRFSGRQFSNSRSEMNVSTLELGDSALYLCASSFTGPKETQYFGPGTRLLVL.